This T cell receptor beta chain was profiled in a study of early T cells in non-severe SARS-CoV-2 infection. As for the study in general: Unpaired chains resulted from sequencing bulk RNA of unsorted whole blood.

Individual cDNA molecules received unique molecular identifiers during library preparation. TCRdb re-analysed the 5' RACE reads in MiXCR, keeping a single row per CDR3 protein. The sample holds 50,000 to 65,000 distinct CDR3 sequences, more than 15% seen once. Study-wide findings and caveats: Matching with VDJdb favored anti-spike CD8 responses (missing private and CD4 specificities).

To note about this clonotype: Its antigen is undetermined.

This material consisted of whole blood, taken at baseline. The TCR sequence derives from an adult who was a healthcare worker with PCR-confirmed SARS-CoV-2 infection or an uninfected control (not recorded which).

The CDR3 DNA follows: TGTGCCAGCAGTTTGGAGGGTAGGACTGAAGCTTTCTTT. The encoded protein is CASSLEGRTEAFF. The chain links TRBV12-3 or TRBV12-4 to TRBJ1-1; D is undetermined. Trimming removed 3 bases from V and 5 bases from J, with 10 bases in between. CDR3 length equals 13 residues.